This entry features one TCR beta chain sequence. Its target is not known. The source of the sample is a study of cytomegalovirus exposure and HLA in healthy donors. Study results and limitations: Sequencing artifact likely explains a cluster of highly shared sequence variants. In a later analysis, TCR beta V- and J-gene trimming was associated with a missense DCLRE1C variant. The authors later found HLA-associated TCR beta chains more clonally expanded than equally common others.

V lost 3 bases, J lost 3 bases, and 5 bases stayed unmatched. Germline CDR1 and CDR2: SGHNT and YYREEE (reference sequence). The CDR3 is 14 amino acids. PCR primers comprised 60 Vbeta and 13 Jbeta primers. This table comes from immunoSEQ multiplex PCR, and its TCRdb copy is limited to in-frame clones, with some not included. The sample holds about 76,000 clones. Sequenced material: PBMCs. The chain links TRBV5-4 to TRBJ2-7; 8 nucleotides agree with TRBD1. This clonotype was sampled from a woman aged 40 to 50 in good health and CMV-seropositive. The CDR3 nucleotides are TGTGCCAGCAGCTCCGGACAGGGTAACTACGAGCAGTACTTC. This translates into CASSSGQGNYEQYF.